What follows describes a single T cell receptor (beta chain). At one end the junction does not follow the germline gene, possibly because of a read error. Per the study methods: Amplification of reference gene primers provided the estimated nucleated cell counts. Here immunoSEQ multiplex PCR was the method, and the copy in TCRdb shows in-frame clones only, minus some. V and J calls and clone size are given by that table; D and trimming were obtained from the DNA. The table includes 60,000 to 75,000 clones, 88% detected once. The entry originates in a study of blood T cell repertoires in COVID-19. At the level of the study: The samples span acute and convalescent COVID-19 from the United States, Italy and Spain. T cells, B-cell-depleted T cells, or PBMCs provided the cDNA or gDNA that served as material.

The CDR3 consists of 17 residues. Germline CDR1 is SSHAT and CDR2 is FNYEAQ (reference sequence). This receptor was identified in a human donor in a cohort sampled during active COVID-19. Specimen: peripheral blood. The chain couples TRBV7-7 to TRBJ2-1, with TRBD2 matching 9 bases. The CDR3 spells CASSPFAGGIAYNEQFF. In nucleotides, the CDR3 is TGTGCTAGCAGCCCTTTTGCGGGAGGGATAGCCTACAATGAGCAGTTCTTC.